A selection of T cell receptor beta chains follows, all from one sample in a study of memory B cells and T cells in multiple sclerosis. The assay was immunoSEQ multiplex PCR, and TCRdb's table has in-frame clones only and misses some. This sample has around 30,000 clones, with about 83% found just once. Their antigens are not known. Sequenced material: PBMCs from blood kept in culture. Source of these receptors: a human donor with multiple sclerosis. Each CDR3 is given with its conserved first and last residue. Fields, in order: V gene, J gene, D gene, clone size, CDR3 DNA, CDR3 protein. The D gene is left open where the match is weak. The size of a clone is reported for some rows only, either as once, few or many, or as a class for expanded clones.

TRBV28,TRBJ2-3,TRBD1,-,TGTGCCAGCAGTTCCGGACAGGAATACACAGATACGCAGTATTTT,CASSSGQEYTDTQYF
TRBV5-1,TRBJ2-1,TRBD1,-,TGCGCCAGCAGCTCCCTAGCAGGGGGAAATGAGCAGTTCTTC,CASSSLAGGNEQFF
TRBV27,TRBJ2-1,-,-,TGTGCCAGCAGTTCCTCGTTGAATGAGCAGTTCTTC,CASSSSLNEQFF
TRBV7-2,TRBJ1-5,-,-,TGTGCCAGCAGCACAGACAGTAACAATCAGCCCCAGCATTTT,CASSTDSNNQPQHF
TRBV9,TRBJ2-7,-,few,TGTGCCAGCAGCATCCGACAGGAGGGGGACGAGCAGTACTTC,CASSIRQEGDEQYF
TRBV4-2,TRBJ1-1,-,-,TGTGCCAGCAGCCAAGATGGGCTTAACGAAGCTTTCTTT,CASSQDGLNEAFF
TRBV10-2,TRBJ2-1,-,-,TGCGCCAGCAGTCTGGGGGGCTCCTACAATGAGCAGTTCTTC,CASSLGGSYNEQFF
TRBV6-6,TRBJ2-5,-,-,TGTGCCAGCAGTGGGGAGGAGACCCAGTACTTC,CASSGEETQYF
TRBV4-1,TRBJ2-7,-,once,TGCGCCAGCAGCCAACCGGACAGTAGCCATAATAACTACGAGCAGTACTTC,CASSQPDSSHNNYEQYF
TRBV28,TRBJ2-2,-,-,TGTGCCAGCAGTTTGAGCGGGCAGAACACCGGGGAGCTGTTTTTT,CASSLSGQNTGELFF
TRBV19,TRBJ1-1,TRBD1,-,TGTGCCAGTAGGGACAGGGGGGTAGAAGCTTTCTTT,CASRDRGVEAFF
TRBV25-1,TRBJ2-5,TRBD1,once,TGTGCCAGCAGTGAACTGGACAGGGAAGGAGAGACCCAGTACTTC,CASSELDREGETQYF
TRBV28,TRBJ2-5,TRBD2,once,TGTGCCAGCAGTGGGAGGCTAGCGGGATCGGAGACCCAGTACTTC,CASSGRLAGSETQYF
TRBV29-1,TRBJ2-1,-,-,TGCAGCGTGGCTAGGATCAGACAGAATGGGCAGTTCTTC,CSVARIRQNGQFF
TRBV7-2,TRBJ1-2,-,-,TGTGCCAGCAGCTTGGACCCGGGACGGAGACTCTATGGCTACACCTTC,CASSLDPGRRLYGYTF
TRBV6-6,TRBJ1-5,-,-,TGTGCCAGCAAAGGGGGGAATCAGCCCCAGCATTTT,CASKGGNQPQHF
TRBV7-2,TRBJ2-7,TRBD2,-,TGTGCCAGCAGCACCCAGACTAGCGGCGTCGAGCAGTACTTC,CASSTQTSGVEQYF
TRBV29-1,TRBJ2-2,-,-,TGCAGCGTTGAAGACAGGGTTCCCGGGGAGCTGTTTTTT,CSVEDRVPGELFF
TRBV18,TRBJ1-1,-,-,TGTGCCAGCTCACCACCGTCAGTCAGGAACACTGAAGCTTTCTTT,CASSPPSVRNTEAFF
TRBV28,TRBJ2-7,-,-,TGTGCCAGCAGTTTAAGGGGGGTTGGAGTTTCCTACGAGCAGTACTTC,CASSLRGVGVSYEQYF
TRBV15,TRBJ1-4,-,-,TGTGCCACCAGGTCAACAGATAATGAAAAACTGTTTTTT,CATRSTDNEKLFF
TRBV6-6,TRBJ2-7,TRBD1,-,TGTGCCAGCAGGAGCGGACAGGACGATAATTACGAGCAGTACTTC,CASRSGQDDNYEQYF
TRBV6-1,TRBJ1-3,-,few,TGTGCCAGTGGGACGGCATCCTACTCTGGAAACACCATATATTTT,CASGTASYSGNTIYF
TRBV7-9,TRBJ1-1,-,-,TGTGCCAGCACCTCACGGGGGTCCACTGAAGCTTTCTTT,CASTSRGSTEAFF
TRBV30,TRBJ2-7,-,-,TGTGCCTGGAGTGGGGACTCCTACGAGCAGTACTTC,CAWSGDSYEQYF
TRBV2,TRBJ1-1,-,-,TGTGCCAGCAAGCGGTCCAACACTGAAGCTTTCTTT,CASKRSNTEAFF
TRBV11-2,TRBJ2-7,TRBD1,-,TGTGCCAGCAGCTTAGAAGGGACAGGCCTCTACGAGCAGTACTTC,CASSLEGTGLYEQYF
TRBV4-1,TRBJ1-2,-,-,TGCGCCAGCAGCCAAACCTCACAGGGCGCTCTACGTGGCTACACCTTC,CASSQTSQGALRGYTF
TRBV5-1,TRBJ1-6,-,-,TGCGCCAGCAGCACCCTGGCAGGGGAAAATTCACCCCTCCACTTT,CASSTLAGENSPLHF
TRBV28,TRBJ2-7,-,once,TGTGCCAGCAGCCGTCTCGGGGCAGGGGTTTTGCACGAGCAGTACTTC,CASSRLGAGVLHEQYF
TRBV9,TRBJ2-5,-,-,TGTGCCAGCAGCGCAAGTGAGCGAGAAGAGACCCAGTACTTC,CASSASEREETQYF
TRBV28,TRBJ1-1,-,-,TGTGCCAGCAGCCTTTCGGGGTTCTCTGAAGCTTTCTTT,CASSLSGFSEAFF
TRBV11-2,TRBJ1-2,-,few,TGTGCCAGCAGCTTAGATCTGACAGGCCCCTATGGCTACACCTTC,CASSLDLTGPYGYTF
TRBV6-1,TRBJ1-5,-,-,TGTGCCAGCAGGGGAGGCAATCAGCCCCAGCATTTT,CASRGGNQPQHF
TRBV7-6,TRBJ1-1,TRBD1,-,TGTGCCAGCAGCTTATGGACAGGGCGGAACACTGAAGCTTTCTTT,CASSLWTGRNTEAFF
TRBV7-9,TRBJ2-7,-,-,TGTGCCAGCAGCTTAGAAGCGGGCCCTTCCTACGAGCAGTACTTC,CASSLEAGPSYEQYF
TRBV9,TRBJ2-7,TRBD1,-,TGTGCCAGCAGCGTAGTCCCTACAGGGGCCGAGGAGCAGTACTTC,CASSVVPTGAEEQYF
TRBV5-1,TRBJ2-7,-,-,TGCGCCAGCAGCTTTAGCCGTCCCGGGGCTGGCTACGAGCAGTACTTC,CASSFSRPGAGYEQYF
TRBV5-1,TRBJ2-1,TRBD2,-,TGCGCCAGCAGCCCCGGCGGGACTAGCCTGAACTACAATGAGCAGTTCTTC,CASSPGGTSLNYNEQFF
TRBV6-1,TRBJ2-3,-,-,TGTGCCAGCAGTGTCATCTTTACAGCCGATACGCAGTATTTT,CASSVIFTADTQYF
TRBV5-1,TRBJ2-1,TRBD1,-,TGCGCCAGCAGCCTGGGACAGGGGAGCGGCAATGAGCAGTTCTTC,CASSLGQGSGNEQFF
TRBV6-9,TRBJ1-2,-,-,TGTGCCAGCAGTTATATGGGCCTCCATGGCTACACCTTC,CASSYMGLHGYTF
TRBV27,TRBJ2-7,-,-,TGTGCCAGCAGTAACGGACGGTCATACGAGCAGTACTTC,CASSNGRSYEQYF
TRBV5-4,TRBJ2-1,TRBD2,-,TGTGCCAGCAGCCCACGGGAGGCGGTCGAGCAGTTCTTC,CASSPREAVEQFF
TRBV6-1,TRBJ1-5,-,-,TGTGCCAGCAGTGAAACACCAGGTCGGGTCAGCAATCAGCCCCAGCATTTT,CASSETPGRVSNQPQHF
TRBV9,TRBJ1-2,TRBD1,-,TGTGCCAGCGGAAGAGGGGGCCATGAGGGCTACACCTTC,CASGRGGHEGYTF
TRBV6-1,TRBJ1-5,TRBD1,-,TGTGCCAGCAGTGATCTTGGACAGGGTGGAGGTCAGCCCCAGCATTTT,CASSDLGQGGGQPQHF
TRBV29-1,TRBJ1-1,TRBD1,-,TGCACCTACTCTCAAGGGGGCGGGACTGAAGCTTTCTTT,CTYSQGGGTEAFF
TRBV7-2,TRBJ1-1,-,-,TGTGCCAGCACCCCGGGGGCTGAAGCTTTCTTT,CASTPGAEAFF
TRBV2,TRBJ2-5,TRBD1,few,TGTGCCAGCAGGGGGGGAGGACAGGGACAAGAGACCCAGTACTTC,CASRGGGQGQETQYF
TRBV19,TRBJ1-5,-,-,TGTGCCAGTACCGACGGTCGAGGGGATCAGCCCCAGCATTTT,CASTDGRGDQPQHF